The 16 T cell receptor beta chains given below trace back to one sample, sequenced in a study of blood T cells in healthy people across ages. Alongside a J-beta primer mix, a sample-barcoded 5' primer served in a second PCR lasting roughly 6 to 11 cycles. TCRdb processed the 5' RACE reads anew with MiXCR; each CDR3 protein has one entry. The sample includes under 950,000 distinct CDR3 sequences, about a fifth of them seen just once. The sequencing sample was made of blood. Receptors were obtained from a man between 65 and 85 years old in good health.

The J gene is TRBJ2-3, the V gene TRBV20-1, with 15 bases that match TRBD2. The germline V gene encodes CDR1 DFQATT and CDR2 SNEGSKA (reference sequence). The CDR3 is made up of 17 amino acids. The trim removed 3 bases at V and 0 bases at J, leaving 4 bases unmatched. The CDR3 is CSASPGLAGGSTDTQYF. The CDR3 DNA follows: TGCAGTGCTAGCCCGGGACTAGCGGGGGGTAGCACAGATACGCAGTATTTT.

In this sample, this clonotype turned up a few times. The rearrangement uses TRBV12-3 or TRBV12-4 and TRBJ2-3; TRBD2 might be the D (5 bases). Gene TRBJ2-5 matches the end of the DNA better, so the J call may be wrong. The CDR3 is 14 residues long. Here the CDR3 DNA reads TGTGCCAGCAGTTTAGGTGGGAGAAAGGAGACCCAGTACTTC. Translated: CASSLGGRKETQYF.

A few counts support this clonotype. The V gene is TRBV2, the J gene TRBJ1-2; TRBD1 agrees at 8 bases. This CDR3 has 14 amino acids. V gave up 4 bases and J gave up 4 bases; unmatched junction bases: 5. In germline, CDR1 is SNHLY, CDR2 FYNNEI. The CDR3 loop reads CASSGTGSGYGYTF. The CDR3 DNA reads as TGTGCCAGCAGTGGGACAGGGTCGGGCTATGGCTACACCTTC.

The chain uses TRBV7-6 and TRBJ2-1, with a weak D call TRBD1 (6 bases). Per germline, CDR1 SGHVS and CDR2 FNYEAQ. The CDR3 length is 17 residues. The V end was cut by 4 bases, the J end by 1 base, with 17 bases between. CDR3: CASSSTPGEKSYNEQFF. The CDR3 DNA is TGTGCCAGCAGCTCTACACCAGGGGAAAAATCCTACAATGAGCAGTTCTTC.

This clonotype was seen only a few times. The chain uses TRBV9 and TRBJ2-7; tentative D call: TRBD2 (5 bases). This CDR3 has 14 amino acids. Trimming stripped 2 bases from V and 4 bases from J, with 13 bases between. Germline CDR1 reads SGDLS; CDR2 reads YYNGEE. The CDR3 region has the DNA TGTGCCAGCAGCGTGGACTTTGGGAGTTACGAGCAGTACTTC. The encoded protein is CASSVDFGSYEQYF.

This clonotype was detected a few times. V and J are TRBV11-2 and TRBJ2-7; 8 bases are shared with TRBD2. This CDR3 comprises 15 residues. Trimming took 2 bases from V and 1 from J; bases not matched to a gene: 4. Germline values: CDR1 SGHAT, CDR2 FQNNGV. CDR3 protein: CASSLLASGSYEQYF. The CDR3 region has the DNA TGTGCCAGCAGCTTATTGGCTAGCGGGTCCTACGAGCAGTACTTC.

This clonotype is a singleton in its sample. CDR3 sequence: CASRALGRHVGGYTF. CDR3 DNA: TGTGCCAGCAGGGCCTTGGGACGTCACGTCGGTGGCTACACCTTC. V and J are TRBV12-3 or TRBV12-4 and TRBJ1-2; D perhaps matches TRBD1 (5 bases). Deletions cut 6 bases from V and 7 bases from J, with 21 bases between. The CDR3 loop spans 15 amino acids.

This clonotype was found a few times. The chain carries TRBV30 and TRBJ2-2, with TRBD2 identical over 7 bases. The V and J ends lost 0 bases and 7 bases, in that order; junction bases with no gene match: 5. The CDR3 runs to 14 residues. CDR1 is GTSNPN and CDR2 is SVGIG in the germline V gene (reference sequence). The CDR3 loop is CAWSVGGSVGELFF. The DNA for the CDR3 is TGTGCCTGGAGTGTGGGCGGGAGTGTCGGGGAGCTGTTTTTT.

V is TRBV6-1 and J is TRBJ2-1, with a tentative D call TRBD2 (7 bases). V was shortened by 7 bases and J by 7 bases, with 23 bases between the two germline ends. The CDR3 covers 16 residues. The germline V gene has CDR1 MNHNS and CDR2 SASEGT. The CDR3 DNA reads as TGTGCCAGCATAAAAACGGGGGGCTTAAATCGGAATGAGCAGTTCTTC. Protein product: CASIKTGGLNRNEQFF.

The chain employs TRBV10-3 and TRBJ2-5; TRBD2 agrees at 7 bases. The CDR3 extends over 13 amino acids. CDR1 ENHRY and CDR2 SYGVKD come from the germline V gene. V dropped 8 bases and J dropped 4; count of bases not matched to a gene: 7. The CDR3 nucleotides are TGTGCCATCGGGGGGGGGTGGTCAGAGACCCAGTACTTC. Encoded protein: CAIGGGWSETQYF.

This clonotype was counted only a few times. The chain uses TRBV28 and TRBJ2-7; TRBD1 matches 7 bases. TRBJ2-1 matches the DNA end more closely, so the J call is doubtful. The CDR3 runs to 14 residues. Per the germline V gene, CDR1 is MDHEN and CDR2 is SYDVKM. CDR3 sequence (DNA): TGTGCCAGCAGGGTCGACAGGGTGGTAAATGAGCAGTTCTTC. Protein product: CASRVDRVVNEQFF.

The sample holds a few counts of this clonotype. The rearrangement uses TRBV28 and TRBJ2-5; D is ambiguous. Per the germline V gene, CDR1 is MDHEN and CDR2 is SYDVKM. The CDR3 runs to 12 residues. The germline V and J ends were trimmed by 7 bases and 3 bases, with 9 bases remaining between them. CDR3 protein: CASTDLEETQYF. In DNA form, the CDR3 reads TGTGCCAGCACCGACTTAGAAGAGACCCAGTACTTC.

The chain recombines TRBV20-1 with TRBJ1-1; unclear D gene. This CDR3 region has 15 residues. Germline V lookup: CDR1 DFQATT, CDR2 SNEGSKA (reference sequence). Trimming took off 5 bases at V and 0 bases at J, with 16 bases between the two ends. The CDR3 sequence: CSASEPFSMNTEAFF. Here the CDR3 DNA reads TGCAGTGCTTCTGAACCTTTTTCCATGAACACTGAAGCTTTCTTT.

This clonotype was detected a few times. This sequence joins TRBV5-1 and TRBJ2-2; TRBD2 agrees at 7 bases. This CDR3 has 15 amino acids. The ends lost 5 bases at V and 2 bases at J; junction bases unmatched: 6. CDR1 and CDR2 from the germline V gene are SGHRS and YFSETQ. The CDR3 protein is CASRLSGANTGELFF. The CDR3 nucleotides are TGCGCCAGCAGGCTGAGCGGGGCCAACACCGGGGAGCTGTTTTTT.

This clonotype was counted at least ten times. The chain uses TRBV28 and TRBJ1-1; 7 positions agree with TRBD1. CDR1 MDHEN and CDR2 SYDVKM come from the germline V gene. The CDR3 runs to 12 residues. The junction had 6 bases not matched to a gene; V was cut back by 3 bases and J by 11 bases. This chain's CDR3 is CASSFLTGFAFF. CDR3 nucleotide sequence: TGTGCCAGCAGTTTCCTGACAGGGTTTGCTTTCTTT.

The chain employs TRBV3-1 and TRBJ2-5; D remains unclear. In germline, CDR1 is LGHDT, CDR2 YNNKEL (reference sequence). Trimming shortened V by 2 bases and J by 10 bases, and 14 bases separated the two germline ends. The CDR3 is 13 amino acids. The CDR3 nucleotides read TGTGCCAGCAGCCAATTTGTTACTTCCAGCCAGTACTTC. Protein: CASSQFVTSSQYF.